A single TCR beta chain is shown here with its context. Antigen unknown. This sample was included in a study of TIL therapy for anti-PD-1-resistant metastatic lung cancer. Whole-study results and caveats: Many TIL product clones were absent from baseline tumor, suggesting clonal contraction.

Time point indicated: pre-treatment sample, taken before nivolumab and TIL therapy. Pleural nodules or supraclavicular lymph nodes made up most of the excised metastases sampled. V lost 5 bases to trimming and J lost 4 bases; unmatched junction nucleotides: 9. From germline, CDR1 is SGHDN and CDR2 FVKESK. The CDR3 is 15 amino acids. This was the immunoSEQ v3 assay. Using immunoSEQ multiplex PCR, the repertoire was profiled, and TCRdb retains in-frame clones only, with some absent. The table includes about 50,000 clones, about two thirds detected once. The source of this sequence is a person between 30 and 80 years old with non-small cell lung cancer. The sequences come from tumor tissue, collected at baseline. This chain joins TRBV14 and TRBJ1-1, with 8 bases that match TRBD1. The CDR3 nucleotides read TGTGCCAGCAGCATAACAGGGGGGGCCGCCACTGAAGCTTTCTTT. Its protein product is CASSITGGAATEAFF.